Sequencing of this T cell receptor (beta chain) was carried out in a study of blood T cell repertoires in COVID-19. This CDR3 spans 15 amino acids. Germline V gene lookup returns CDR1 SEHNR and CDR2 FQNEAQ (reference sequence). Trimming pared 1 base from V and 6 bases from J, leaving 10 bases between. TCRdb keeps only in-frame clones here, not all; method: immunoSEQ multiplex PCR. The data contain approximately 66,000 clones, 89% of them singletons. The sample was peripheral blood. The receptor was isolated from a man aged 60 to 69 with acute or convalescent COVID-19. The rearrangement joins TRBV7-9 to TRBJ1-6; D perhaps matches TRBD1 (5 bases). The CDR3 loop reads CASSLGQGGNSPLHF. The CDR3 region has the DNA TGTGCCAGCAGCTTAGGCCAGGGTGGTAATTCACCCCTCCACTTT.